The TCR beta chain under discussion was sequenced for a study of cytomegalovirus exposure and HLA in healthy donors. Whole-study findings and limits: Reportedly, a later analysis found an Asian-associated ancestry cluster had fewer N-insertions than the approximately 670-donor mean. Later, an analysis found that common viral pathogens appeared to be linked with several of the most significant clusters.

Concerning this clone: Antigen unknown.

In germline, CDR1 is SEHNR, CDR2 FQNEAQ (reference sequence). Trimming took off 6 bases at V and 6 bases at J, with 10 bases between the two ends. This CDR3 spans 12 amino acids. Researchers ran the PCR with 60 Vbeta and 13 Jbeta primers. TCRdb keeps only in-frame clones here, not all; method: immunoSEQ multiplex PCR. The profile shows around 170,000 clones, about 80% of them singletons. The V call is TRBV7-9, the J call TRBJ2-3, with a tentative D call TRBD1 (5 bases). Sequencing was carried out using PBMCs. This clonotype was sampled from a young woman in good health and CMV-seronegative. The CDR3 loop is CASRTEGDTQYF. DNA for the CDR3: TGTGCCAGCAGGACAGAAGGGGATACGCAGTATTTT.